The rows below give T cell receptor beta chains drawn from one sample of a study of shared clonotypes between healthy human individuals. Measured with immunoSEQ multiplex PCR; TCRdb has only the in-frame clones, and not every one. The sample lists approximately 1,500,000 clones, more than 95% occurring once. Input material: naive CD4+ T cells sorted from blood. These receptors all stem from a man aged 25-40 years in good health. The CDR3 runs from the conserved cysteine through the conserved F or W. The D gene is left open where the match is weak. Size is omitted from some rows. Given values are once, few, many or a class for expanded clones.

V gene	J gene	D gene	clone size	CDR3 protein	CDR3 DNA
TRBV7-9	TRBJ2-3	TRBD2	once	CASSPSGSTDTQYF	TGTGCCAGCAGCCCTAGCGGGAGCACAGATACGCAGTATTTT
TRBV21-1	TRBJ1-5	.	.	CASSAEPRDRYWKQPQHF	TGTGCCAGCAGCGCCGAACCTCGGGACAGGTATTGGAAGCAGCCCCAGCATTTT
TRBV28	TRBJ1-2	.	.	CASRPMVEGYTF	TGTGCCAGCAGACCGATGGTAGAAGGCTACACCTTC
TRBV7-6	TRBJ2-1	TRBD1	.	CASSQQGAVGNEQFF	TGTGCCAGCAGCCAGCAGGGGGCCGTCGGAAATGAGCAGTTCTTC
TRBV7-2	TRBJ1-5	.	.	CASSLEMVTLSNQPQHF	TGTGCCAGCAGCTTAGAAATGGTGACACTTAGCAATCAGCCCCAGCATTTT
TRBV27	TRBJ2-1	.	.	CASSSQGPWPYNEQFF	TGTGCCAGCAGTTCCCAGGGGCCTTGGCCCTACAATGAGCAGTTCTTC
TRBV11-2	TRBJ1-5	.	.	CASSLQAGGQPQHF	TGTGCCAGCAGCTTACAAGCGGGAGGTCAGCCCCAGCATTTT
TRBV6-5	TRBJ1-1	.	.	CASSKSLGSTEAFF	TGTGCCAGCAGTAAGTCCCTTGGGAGCACTGAAGCTTTCTTT
TRBV14	TRBJ2-1	TRBD2	.	CASSRLGTSGGSSYNEQFF	TGTGCCAGCAGCCGACTGGGGACTAGCGGGGGGAGCTCCTACAATGAGCAGTTCTTC
TRBV5-4	TRBJ2-5	.	.	CASSFGQQQETQYF	TGTGCCAGCAGCTTCGGGCAGCAACAAGAGACCCAGTACTTC
TRBV7-2	TRBJ1-4	TRBD1	.	CASSLGLDRGPEKLFF	TGTGCCAGCAGCTTAGGTCTCGACAGGGGGCCTGAAAAACTGTTTTTT
TRBV2	TRBJ1-5	.	.	CASSDRLYSNQPQHF	TGTGCCAGCAGTGACAGACTCTATAGCAATCAGCCCCAGCATTTT
TRBV6-5	TRBJ2-7	.	.	CASSYGIGGSYEQYF	TGTGCCAGCAGTTACGGGATCGGTGGGAGTTACGAGCAGTACTTC
TRBV19	TRBJ2-2	TRBD1	.	CASRPGQVNTGELFF	TGTGCCAGTAGACCGGGACAGGTAAACACCGGGGAGCTGTTTTTT
TRBV2	TRBJ1-4	TRBD1	.	CASSLTGDRLFF	TGTGCCAGCAGTTTGACAGGGGACAGACTGTTTTTT
TRBV18	TRBJ1-1	.	.	CASVQFRAEAFF	TGTGCCAGCGTCCAATTTAGGGCTGAAGCTTTCTTT
TRBV25-1	TRBJ2-2	.	.	CASSEYGQGNTGELFF	TGTGCCAGCAGTGAATATGGTCAGGGTAACACCGGGGAGCTGTTTTTT
TRBV9	TRBJ2-1	TRBD2	.	CASSRDGRTSGRTSYNEQFF	TGTGCCAGCAGTCGTGACGGGAGGACTAGCGGGAGGACCTCCTACAATGAGCAGTTCTTC
TRBV28	TRBJ2-1	.	.	CASSFQRSYNEQFF	TGTGCCAGCAGTTTCCAGCGTTCCTACAATGAGCAGTTCTTC
TRBV7-9	TRBJ2-1	TRBD2	.	CASSLMKGSAGGPDNEQFF	TGTGCCAGCAGCTTAATGAAGGGGTCAGCGGGAGGGCCCGACAATGAGCAGTTCTTC
TRBV27	TRBJ2-5	.	.	CASNHYLRETQYF	TGTGCCAGCAACCATTACCTCAGGGAGACCCAGTACTTC
TRBV11-3	TRBJ2-7	TRBD2	.	CASSITGTSSGEQYF	TGTGCCAGCAGCATCACCGGGACTAGTAGTGGCGAGCAGTACTTC
TRBV6-1	TRBJ2-1	TRBD2	once	CASSETLRLAGGTDLNEQFF	TGTGCCAGCAGTGAAACCCTACGGTTAGCGGGAGGGACCGATTTGAATGAGCAGTTCTTC
TRBV27	TRBJ1-5	.	.	CASRPPNSNQPQHF	TGTGCCAGCAGGCCCCCAAATAGCAATCAGCCCCAGCATTTT
TRBV7-2	TRBJ2-1	TRBD2	.	CASSLIRLAGDRYGEQFF	TGTGCCAGCAGCTTGATAAGGCTAGCGGGAGATAGGTATGGTGAGCAGTTCTTC
TRBV28	TRBJ2-1	.	.	CASSLFRLGGQFF	TGTGCCAGCAGTTTATTTCGCTTGGGCGGGCAGTTCTTC
TRBV29-1	TRBJ1-1	.	.	CSVDRTYGRVNTEAFF	TGCAGCGTTGACCGGACGTATGGACGGGTGAACACTGAAGCTTTCTTT
TRBV7-9	TRBJ2-5	TRBD2	.	CASSLGLAFGTQYF	TGTGCCAGCAGCTTAGGACTAGCCTTTGGGACCCAGTACTTC